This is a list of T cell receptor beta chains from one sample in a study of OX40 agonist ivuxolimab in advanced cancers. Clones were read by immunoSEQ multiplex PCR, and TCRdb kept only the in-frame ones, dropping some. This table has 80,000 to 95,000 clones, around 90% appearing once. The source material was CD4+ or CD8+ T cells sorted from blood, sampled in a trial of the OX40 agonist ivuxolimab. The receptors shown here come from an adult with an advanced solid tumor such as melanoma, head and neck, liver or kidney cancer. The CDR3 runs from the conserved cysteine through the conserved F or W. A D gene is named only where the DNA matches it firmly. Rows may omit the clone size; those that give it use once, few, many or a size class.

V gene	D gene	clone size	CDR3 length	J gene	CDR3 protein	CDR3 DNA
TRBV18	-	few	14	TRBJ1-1	CASSPTGGATEAFF	TGTGCCAGCTCACCAACGGGGGGAGCCACTGAAGCTTTCTTT
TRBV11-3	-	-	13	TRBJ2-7	CASSLHSGYEQYF	TGTGCCAGCAGCTTGCATTCGGGATACGAGCAGTACTTC
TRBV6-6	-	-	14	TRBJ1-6	CASSYSSGNSPLHF	TGTGCCAGCAGTTACTCGTCGGGGAATTCACCCCTCCACTTT
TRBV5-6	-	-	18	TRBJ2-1	CASSSSNYRLGTYNEQFF	TGTGCCAGCAGCTCCTCTAACTACCGACTGGGAACCTACAATGAGCAGTTCTTC
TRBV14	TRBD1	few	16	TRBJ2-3	CASSLTGGWRGDTQYF	TGTGCCAGCAGCCTCACAGGGGGTTGGAGGGGAGATACGCAGTATTTT
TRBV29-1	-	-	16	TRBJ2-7	CSAVDLRGHLSYEQYF	TGCAGCGCAGTTGATTTACGGGGACACCTCTCCTACGAGCAGTACTTC
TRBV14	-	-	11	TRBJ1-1	CASSPNLEAFF	TGTGCCAGCAGCCCCAATCTTGAAGCTTTCTTT
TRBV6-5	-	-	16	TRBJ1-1	CASSYQGNTLNTEAFF	TGTGCCAGCAGTTATCAGGGCAATACACTGAACACTGAAGCTTTCTTT
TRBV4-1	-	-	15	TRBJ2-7	CASSPRGGRTYEQYF	TGCGCCAGCAGCCCGAGAGGGGGTCGAACCTACGAGCAGTACTTC
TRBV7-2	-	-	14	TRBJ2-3	CASSSVPRVDTQYF	TGTGCCAGCAGCTCGGTCCCGAGGGTTGATACGCAGTATTTT
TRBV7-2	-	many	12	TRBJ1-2	CASSLGGYGYTF	TGTGCCAGCAGCTTAGGGGGTTATGGCTACACCTTC
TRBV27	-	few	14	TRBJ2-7	CASSYRIGGNEQYF	TGTGCCAGCAGTTATCGTATTGGGGGGAACGAGCAGTACTTC
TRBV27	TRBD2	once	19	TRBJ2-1	CASSLSIGTSGITYNEQFF	TGTGCCAGCAGTTTATCGATTGGGACTAGCGGAATAACCTACAATGAGCAGTTCTTC
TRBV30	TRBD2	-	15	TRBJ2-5	CAWREGSGGGQTQYF	TGTGCCTGGAGAGAGGGAAGCGGGGGAGGACAGACCCAGTACTTC
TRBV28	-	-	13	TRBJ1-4	CASSLGTHEKLFF	TGTGCCAGCAGTTTGGGGACACATGAAAAACTGTTTTTT
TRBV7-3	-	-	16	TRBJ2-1	CASSPQQGEYYNEQFF	TGTGCCAGCAGCCCACAACAGGGAGAGTACTACAATGAGCAGTTCTTC
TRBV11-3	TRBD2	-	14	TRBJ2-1	CASSSGLAGNEQFF	TGTGCCAGCAGTTCGGGACTAGCGGGGAATGAGCAGTTCTTC
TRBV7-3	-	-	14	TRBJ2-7	CASSLGPVNYEQYF	TGTGCCAGCAGCTTAGGGCCGGTTAACTACGAGCAGTACTTC
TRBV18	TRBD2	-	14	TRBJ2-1	CASSLAGGYNEQFF	TGTGCCAGCTCATTAGCGGGGGGTTACAATGAGCAGTTCTTC
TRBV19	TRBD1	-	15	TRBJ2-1	CASSPGQGAYNEQFF	TGTGCCAGTAGTCCCGGACAGGGGGCTTACAATGAGCAGTTCTTC
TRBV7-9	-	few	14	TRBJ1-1	CASSLGRVNTEAFF	TGTGCCAGCAGCTTAGGACGAGTCAACACTGAAGCTTTCTTT
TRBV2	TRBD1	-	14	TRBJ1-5	CASRGQGSNQPQHF	TGTGCCAGCAGGGGACAGGGGAGCAATCAGCCCCAGCATTTT
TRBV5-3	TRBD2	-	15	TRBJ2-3	CARSGTSGRSDTQYF	TGTGCCAGAAGCGGGACTAGCGGGAGATCAGATACGCAGTATTTT
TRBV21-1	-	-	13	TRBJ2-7	CASSNQTGAEQYF	TGTGCCAGCAGCAACCAAACAGGGGCCGAGCAGTACTTC
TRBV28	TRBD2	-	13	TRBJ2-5	CASSRDYRETQYF	TGTGCCAGCAGTCGGGACTACCGCGAGACCCAGTACTTC
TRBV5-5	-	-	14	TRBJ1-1	CASSWGDMNTEAFF	TGTGCCAGCAGCTGGGGGGATATGAACACTGAAGCTTTCTTT
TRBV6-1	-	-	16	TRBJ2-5	CASSGVGGLRGETQYF	TGTGCCAGCAGTGGGGTGGGGGGGCTAAGAGGAGAGACCCAGTACTTC
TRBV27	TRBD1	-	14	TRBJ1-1	CASRAGQANTEAFF	TGTGCCAGCAGGGCAGGACAGGCGAACACTGAAGCTTTCTTT
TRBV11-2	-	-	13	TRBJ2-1	CASSSASYNEQFF	TGTGCCAGCAGCTCCGCCTCCTACAATGAGCAGTTCTTC
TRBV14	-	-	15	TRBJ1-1	CASSQDYGGGPRAFF	TGTGCCAGCAGCCAAGATTACGGGGGGGGCCCAAGAGCTTTCTTT
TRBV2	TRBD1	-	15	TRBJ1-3	CASSWDSSSGNTIYF	TGTGCCAGCAGTTGGGACAGTTCCTCTGGAAACACCATATATTTT
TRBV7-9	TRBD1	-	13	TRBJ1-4	CASSPNRGLKLFF	TGTGCCAGCAGCCCCAACAGGGGGCTAAAACTGTTTTTT
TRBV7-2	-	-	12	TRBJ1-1	CASRAVGTEAFF	TGTGCCAGCAGGGCAGTGGGCACTGAAGCTTTCTTT
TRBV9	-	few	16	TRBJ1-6	CASSAGGRSINSPLHF	TGTGCCAGCAGCGCAGGAGGACGGAGCATTAATTCACCCCTCCACTTT
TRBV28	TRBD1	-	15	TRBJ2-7	CASSTLGQGSHEQYF	TGTGCCAGCAGCACCCTAGGACAGGGGTCCCACGAGCAGTACTTC
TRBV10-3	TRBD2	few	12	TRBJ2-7	CATRDYLNEQYF	TGTGCCACCAGGGACTACCTTAACGAGCAGTACTTC
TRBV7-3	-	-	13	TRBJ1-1	CASSFDRDTEAFF	TGTGCCAGCAGCTTCGACAGAGACACTGAAGCTTTCTTT
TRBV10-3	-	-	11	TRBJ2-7	CAISNNREQYF	TGTGCCATCAGTAACAACCGGGAGCAGTACTTC
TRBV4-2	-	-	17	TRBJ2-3	CASSQEKGLWGTDTQYF	TGTGCCAGCAGCCAAGAGAAAGGGTTATGGGGCACAGATACGCAGTATTTT
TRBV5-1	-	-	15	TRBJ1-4	CASSSVGQGNEKLFF	TGCGCCAGCAGCTCCGTGGGACAAGGGAATGAAAAACTGTTTTTT
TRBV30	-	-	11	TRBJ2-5	CAYLIRATQYF	TGTGCCTACCTAATTCGGGCCACCCAGTACTTC
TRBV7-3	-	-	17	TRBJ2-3	CASSLNRPGLAGDTQYF	TGTGCCAGCAGCTTAAATCGCCCGGGACTCGCTGGGGATACGCAGTATTTT
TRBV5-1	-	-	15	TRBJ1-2	CASSLDGAGGPGYTF	TGCGCCAGCAGCTTGGACGGGGCAGGAGGACCTGGCTACACCTTC
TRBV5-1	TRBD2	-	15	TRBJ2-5	CASSLGTSGEETQYF	TGCGCCAGCAGCTTAGGGACTAGCGGTGAAGAGACCCAGTACTTC
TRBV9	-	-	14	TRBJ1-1	CASSVGRVNTEAFF	TGTGCCAGCAGCGTAGGCAGGGTGAACACTGAAGCTTTCTTT
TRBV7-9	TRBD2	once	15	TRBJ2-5	CASSLDGRESETQYF	TGTGCCAGCAGCTTAGATGGGCGGGAGAGCGAGACCCAGTACTTC
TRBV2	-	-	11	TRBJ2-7	CASLQGYEQYF	TGTGCCAGTCTACAGGGTTACGAGCAGTACTTC
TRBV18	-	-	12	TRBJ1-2	CASSPPNWGYTF	TGTGCCAGCTCACCACCTAATTGGGGCTACACCTTC